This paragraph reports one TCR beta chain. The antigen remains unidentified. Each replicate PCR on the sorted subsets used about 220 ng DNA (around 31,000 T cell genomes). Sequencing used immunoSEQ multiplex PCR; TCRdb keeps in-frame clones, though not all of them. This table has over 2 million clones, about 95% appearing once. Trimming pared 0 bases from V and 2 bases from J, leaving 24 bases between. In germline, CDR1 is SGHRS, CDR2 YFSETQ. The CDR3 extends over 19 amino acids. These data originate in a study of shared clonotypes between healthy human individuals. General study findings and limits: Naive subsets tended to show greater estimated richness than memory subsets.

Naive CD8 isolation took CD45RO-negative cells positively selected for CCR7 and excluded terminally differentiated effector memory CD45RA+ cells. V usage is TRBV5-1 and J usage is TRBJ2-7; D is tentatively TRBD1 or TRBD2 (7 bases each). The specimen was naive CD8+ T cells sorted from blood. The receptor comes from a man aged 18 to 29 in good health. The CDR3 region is CASSLEGGTEYPLTYEQYF. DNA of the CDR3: TGCGCCAGCAGCTTGGAGGGGGGGACAGAATACCCCTTAACCTACGAGCAGTACTTC. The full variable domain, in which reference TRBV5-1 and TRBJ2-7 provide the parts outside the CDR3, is KAGVTQTPRYLIKTRGQQVTLSCSPISGHRSVSWYQQTPGQGLQFLFEYFSETQRNKGNFPGRFSGRQFSNSRSEMNVSTLELGDSALYLCASSLEGGTEYPLTYEQYFGPGTRLTVT.